One and the same sample provided the 3 T cell receptor beta chains below, sequenced in a study of CD8 T cells in ankylosing spondylitis. TCRdb recomputed calls from the 5' RACE reads with MiXCR, one row per CDR3 protein. The sample lists 300,000 to 350,000 distinct CDR3 sequences, 20% occurring once. The sequenced sample consisted of blood, either unsorted or a sorted T cell fraction (not recorded which). The source of these receptors is a female donor with ankylosing spondylitis or in good health (not recorded which).

The V and J genes are TRBV25-1 and TRBJ1-6; 8 positions match TRBD1. Germline V gives CDR1 MGHDK, CDR2 SYGVNS. This CDR3 is 15 amino acids long. Trimming removed 1 base from V and 7 bases from J; junction bases left unmatched: 3. CDR3 in amino acids: CASSESRTGNSPLHF. The DNA of the CDR3 is TGTGCCAGCAGTGAATCGAGGACAGGGAATTCACCCCTCCACTTT. Full variable domain (rest looked up from reference TRBV25-1 and TRBJ1-6): EADIYQTPRYLVIGTGKKITLECSQTMGHDKMYWYQQDPGMELHLIHYSYGVNSTEKGDLSSESTVSRIRTEHFPLTLESARPSHTSQYLCASSESRTGNSPLHFGNGTRLTVT.

The chain couples TRBV24-1 to TRBJ2-7, with TRBD1 as a possible D gene (6 bases). V lost 8 bases to trimming and J lost 3 bases, with 10 bases between them. The CDR3 contains 12 residues. Germline V gene sequence: CDR1 KGHDR, CDR2 SFDVKD. The CDR3, as DNA: TGTGCCACCATCAGGGGAATCTACGAGCAGTACTTC. It specifies CATIRGIYEQYF.

This chain connects TRBV30 to TRBJ2-7; the D is unclear. Germline V gene data show CDR1 as GTSNPN and CDR2 as SVGIG (reference sequence). With 0 bases removed from V and 6 bases from J, the gap between germline ends came to 12 bases. The CDR3 has 13 residues. The CDR3 DNA follows: TGTGCCTGGAGTGTAGGCCGAATATCCGAGCAGTACTTC. It is translated as CAWSVGRISEQYF.